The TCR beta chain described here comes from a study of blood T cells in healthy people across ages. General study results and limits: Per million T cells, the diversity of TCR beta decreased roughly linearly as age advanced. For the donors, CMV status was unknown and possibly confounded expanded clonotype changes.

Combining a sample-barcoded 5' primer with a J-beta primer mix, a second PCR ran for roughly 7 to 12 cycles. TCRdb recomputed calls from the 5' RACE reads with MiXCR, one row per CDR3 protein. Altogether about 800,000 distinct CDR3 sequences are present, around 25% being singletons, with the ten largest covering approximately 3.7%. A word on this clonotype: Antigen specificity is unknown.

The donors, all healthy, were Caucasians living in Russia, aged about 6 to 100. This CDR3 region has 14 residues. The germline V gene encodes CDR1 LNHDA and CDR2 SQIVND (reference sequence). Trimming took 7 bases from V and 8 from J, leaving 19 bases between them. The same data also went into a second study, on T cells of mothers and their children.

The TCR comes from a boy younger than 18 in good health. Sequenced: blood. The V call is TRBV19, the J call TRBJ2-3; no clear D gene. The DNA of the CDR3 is TGTGCCAGTAATAACGGTTGGGGTTCTGGTACGCAGTATTTT. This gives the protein CASNNGWGSGTQYF.